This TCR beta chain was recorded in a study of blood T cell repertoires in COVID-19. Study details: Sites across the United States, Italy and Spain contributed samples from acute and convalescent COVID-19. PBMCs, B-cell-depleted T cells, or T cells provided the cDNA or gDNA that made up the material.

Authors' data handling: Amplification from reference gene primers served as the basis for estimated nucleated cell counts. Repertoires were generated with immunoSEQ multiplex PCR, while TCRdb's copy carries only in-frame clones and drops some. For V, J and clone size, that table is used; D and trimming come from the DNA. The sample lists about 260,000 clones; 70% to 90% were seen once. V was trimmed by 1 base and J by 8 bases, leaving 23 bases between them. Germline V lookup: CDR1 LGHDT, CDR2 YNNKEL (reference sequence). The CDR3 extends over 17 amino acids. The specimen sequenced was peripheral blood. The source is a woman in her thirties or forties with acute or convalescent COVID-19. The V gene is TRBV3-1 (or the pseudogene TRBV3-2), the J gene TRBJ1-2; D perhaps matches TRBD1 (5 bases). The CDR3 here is CASSQVPRTPSSRGYTF. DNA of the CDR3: TGTGCCAGCAGCCAAGTTCCCCGGACACCTTCTTCTCGGGGCTACACCTTC.